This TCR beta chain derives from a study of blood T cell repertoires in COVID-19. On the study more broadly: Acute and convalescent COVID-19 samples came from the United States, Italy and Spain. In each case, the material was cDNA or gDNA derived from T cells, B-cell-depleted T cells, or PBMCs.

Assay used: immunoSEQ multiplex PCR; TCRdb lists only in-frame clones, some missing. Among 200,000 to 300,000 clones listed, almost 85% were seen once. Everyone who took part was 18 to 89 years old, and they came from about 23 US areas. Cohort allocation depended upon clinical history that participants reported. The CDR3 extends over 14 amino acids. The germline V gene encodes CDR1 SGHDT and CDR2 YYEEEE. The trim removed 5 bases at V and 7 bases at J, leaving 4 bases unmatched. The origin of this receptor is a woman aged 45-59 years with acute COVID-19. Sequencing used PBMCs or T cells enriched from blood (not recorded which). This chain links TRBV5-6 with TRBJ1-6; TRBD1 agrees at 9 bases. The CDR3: CASRGGTGNSPLHF. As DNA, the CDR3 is TGTGCCAGCAGGGGAGGGACAGGGAATTCACCCCTCCACTTT.